This T cell receptor beta chain comes out of a study of T-cell reconstitution after alpha-beta-depleted transplantation in children. J was trimmed by 7 bases and V by 0 bases; bases with no gene match: 8. CDR3 length: 17 amino acids. Per the germline V gene, CDR1 is DFQATT and CDR2 is SNEGSKA (reference sequence). Unique molecular identifiers featured in how the TCRbeta library was prepared. TCRdb reanalysed the PCR reads using MiXCR and keeps one entry per CDR3 protein. There are hundreds of thousands of distinct CDR3 sequences in the sample; roughly 17% occur only once, and around 0.96% lies in the top ten.

The sample in question was PBMCs from the stem cell graft donor, obtained from the stem cell graft. This chain joins TRBV20-1 and TRBJ2-2, with 13 bases lining up with TRBD2. This receptor was taken from a human donor who donated a stem cell graft to a child with acute myeloid leukemia. CDR3: CSARDLATSGGIGELFF. The CDR3 nucleotides read TGCAGTGCTAGAGACCTAGCGACTAGCGGGGGGATCGGGGAGCTGTTTTTT.